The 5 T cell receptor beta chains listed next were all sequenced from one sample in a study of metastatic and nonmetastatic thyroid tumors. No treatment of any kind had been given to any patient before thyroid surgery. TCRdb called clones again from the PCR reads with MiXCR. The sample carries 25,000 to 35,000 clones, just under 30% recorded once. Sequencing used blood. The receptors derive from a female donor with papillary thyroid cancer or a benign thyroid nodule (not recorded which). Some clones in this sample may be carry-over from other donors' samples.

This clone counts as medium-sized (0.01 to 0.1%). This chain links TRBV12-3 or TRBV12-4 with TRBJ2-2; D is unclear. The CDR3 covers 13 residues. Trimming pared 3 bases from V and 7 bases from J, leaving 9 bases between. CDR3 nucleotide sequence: TGTGCCAGCAGTTTTAGCAGTATCGGGGAGCTGTTTTTT. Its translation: CASSFSSIGELFF.

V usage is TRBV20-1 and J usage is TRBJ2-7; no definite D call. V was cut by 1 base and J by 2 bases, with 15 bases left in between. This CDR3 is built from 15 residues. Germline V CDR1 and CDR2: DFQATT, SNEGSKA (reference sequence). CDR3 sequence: CSARGPELLTYEQYF. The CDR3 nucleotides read TGCAGTGCTAGAGGTCCAGAACTCCTAACCTACGAGCAGTACTTC.

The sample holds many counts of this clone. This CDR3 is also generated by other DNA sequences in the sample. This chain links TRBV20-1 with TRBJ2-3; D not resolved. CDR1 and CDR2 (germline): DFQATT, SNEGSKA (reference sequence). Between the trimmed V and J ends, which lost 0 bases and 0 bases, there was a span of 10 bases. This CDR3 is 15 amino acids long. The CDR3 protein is CSARDRVLSTDTQYF. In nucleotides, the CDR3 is TGCAGTGCTAGAGACCGTGTGCTGAGCACAGATACGCAGTATTTT.

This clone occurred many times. The DNA of the CDR3 is TGTGCCAGCACCCAGGGGGCGACGGCTTTCTTT. Translated, it gives CASTQGATAFF. The chain is built from TRBV27 and TRBJ1-1, with 8 positions matching TRBD1. The V segment lost 7 bases and the J segment 11 bases; nucleotides outside the gene matches: 6. Germline values: CDR1 MNHEY, CDR2 SMNVEV (reference sequence). The CDR3 is 11 amino acids.

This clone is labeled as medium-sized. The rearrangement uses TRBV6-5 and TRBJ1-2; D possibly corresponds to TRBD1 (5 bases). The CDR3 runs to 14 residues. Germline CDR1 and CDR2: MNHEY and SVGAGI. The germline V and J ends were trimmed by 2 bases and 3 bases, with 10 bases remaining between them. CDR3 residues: CASSYRGPHYGYTF. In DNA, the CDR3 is TGTGCCAGCAGTTACCGGGGCCCCCACTATGGCTACACCTTC.